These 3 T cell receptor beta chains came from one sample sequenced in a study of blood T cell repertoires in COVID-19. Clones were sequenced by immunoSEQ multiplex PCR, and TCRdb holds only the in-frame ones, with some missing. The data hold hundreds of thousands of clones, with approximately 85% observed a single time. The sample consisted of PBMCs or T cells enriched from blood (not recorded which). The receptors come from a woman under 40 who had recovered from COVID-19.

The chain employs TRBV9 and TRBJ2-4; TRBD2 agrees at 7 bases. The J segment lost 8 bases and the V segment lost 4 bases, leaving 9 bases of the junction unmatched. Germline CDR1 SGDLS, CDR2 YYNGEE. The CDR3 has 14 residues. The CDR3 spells CASSLSGGRYIQYF. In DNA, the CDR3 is TGTGCCAGCAGCCTATCCGGGGGGAGGTACATTCAGTACTTC.

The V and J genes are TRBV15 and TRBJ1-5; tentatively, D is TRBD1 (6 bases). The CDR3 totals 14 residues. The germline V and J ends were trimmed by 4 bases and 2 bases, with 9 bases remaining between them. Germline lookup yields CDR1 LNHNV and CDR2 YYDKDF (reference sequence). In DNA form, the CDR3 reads TGTGCCACCAGCATAAGACAGGGCAATCAGCCCCAGCATTTT. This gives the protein CATSIRQGNQPQHF.

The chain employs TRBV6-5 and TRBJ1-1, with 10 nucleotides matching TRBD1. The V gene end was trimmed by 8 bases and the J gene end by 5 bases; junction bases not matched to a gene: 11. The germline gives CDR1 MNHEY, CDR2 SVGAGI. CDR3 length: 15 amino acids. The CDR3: CASHGTGASETEAFF. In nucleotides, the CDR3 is TGTGCCAGCCACGGGACAGGGGCATCTGAAACTGAAGCTTTCTTT.